This paragraph covers one TCR beta chain sequence. Its target is not known. The CDR3 extends over 15 amino acids. CDR1 and CDR2 (germline): SGHRS, YFSETQ. V lost 0 bases, J lost 0 bases, and 8 bases lay in between. Both 60 Vbeta primers and 13 Jbeta primers went into the PCR. Sequencing used immunoSEQ multiplex PCR; TCRdb keeps in-frame clones, though not all of them. This table lists 190,000 or so clones. The data were obtained in a study of cytomegalovirus exposure and HLA in healthy donors. Study-wide points: About 87% or about 30% of the time was how often most TCR beta V segments were productive, according to an earlier analysis. The classifier, whose performance was assessed in both the original and validation cohorts, reportedly diagnosed cytomegalovirus status with high specificity and sensitivity. Sequencing likely produced, as an artifact, a cluster of highly shared sequence variants.

The clonotype comes from a boy between 10 and 17 years old in good health and CMV-seronegative. The sample comprised PBMCs. This chain joins TRBV5-1 and TRBJ2-3; a possible D gene is TRBD1 (5 bases). CDR3 loop: CASSLGTPSTDTQYF. The DNA for the CDR3 is TGCGCCAGCAGCTTGGGGACACCCAGCACAGATACGCAGTATTTT.